These 5 T cell receptor beta chains were all obtained from the same sample, sequenced in a study of OX40 agonist ivuxolimab in advanced cancers. Library preparation was by the immunoSEQ multiplex PCR assay. TCRdb limited this immuneACCESS table to in-frame rearrangements with V and J called. A share of clones is missing; checked studies link under half to unresolved V genes, and the rest is unexplained. A total of some 44,000 clones appear in this sample, about four fifths of them only once. More than 9% of the sample is taken by the ten largest. The material sequenced was CD4+ or CD8+ T cells sorted from blood, taken in a trial of the OX40 agonist ivuxolimab. All receptors derive from an adult with an advanced solid tumor such as melanoma, head and neck, liver or kidney cancer.

There are a few counts of this clone. The CDR3 spells CASSFRDRGDGYTF. As DNA, the CDR3 is TGTGCCAGCAGTTTCCGGGACAGGGGGGATGGCTACACCTTC. The V call is TRBV6-6, the J call TRBJ1-2, with 11 bases that match TRBD1. CDR1 and CDR2 from the germline V gene are MNHNY and SVGAGI (reference sequence). Trimming removed 4 bases from V and 6 bases from J; junction bases left unmatched: 4. The CDR3 extends over 14 amino acids.

V gene TRBV10-2 combines with J gene TRBJ1-5; D unresolved. The germline V gene has CDR1 WSHSY and CDR2 SAAADI. V was clipped by 4 bases and J by 3 bases, with 7 bases between them. This CDR3 contains 13 residues. For the CDR3, the DNA is TGCGCCAGCAGTGTGCAGGACAATCAGCCCCAGCATTTT. Encoded protein: CASSVQDNQPQHF.

The chain employs TRBV7-3 and TRBJ2-1, with 7 bases identical to TRBD2. The CDR3 runs 15 residues. Germline V gives CDR1 SGHTA, CDR2 FQGTGA. Losses at the gene ends were 4 bases for V and 5 bases for J; bases not matched to a gene: 8. CDR3 in DNA: TGTGCCAGCAGCTCAGGACTAGACCACCACAATGAGCAGTTCTTC. As protein: CASSSGLDHHNEQFF.

V usage is TRBV30 and J usage is TRBJ2-2; perhaps TRBD1 as D (6 bases). The germline V gene encodes CDR1 GTSNPN and CDR2 SVGIG (reference sequence). This CDR3 comprises 15 residues. V lost 1 base to trimming and J lost 6 bases, with 15 bases between them. The CDR3 here is CAWSAPAGAPGELFF. The DNA for the CDR3 is TGTGCCTGGAGTGCCCCGGCAGGGGCTCCCGGGGAGCTGTTTTTT.

This clone has only a few counts. The V gene is TRBV25-1, the J gene TRBJ1-1; no firm D call. Germline V gives CDR1 MGHDK, CDR2 SYGVNS. The CDR3 contains 14 residues. V dropped 2 bases and J dropped 1 base, with 8 bases sitting between them. The CDR3 DNA reads TGTGCCAGCAGTGAAGGTCCCGGGAACACTGAAGCTTTCTTT. Translating gives CASSEGPGNTEAFF.